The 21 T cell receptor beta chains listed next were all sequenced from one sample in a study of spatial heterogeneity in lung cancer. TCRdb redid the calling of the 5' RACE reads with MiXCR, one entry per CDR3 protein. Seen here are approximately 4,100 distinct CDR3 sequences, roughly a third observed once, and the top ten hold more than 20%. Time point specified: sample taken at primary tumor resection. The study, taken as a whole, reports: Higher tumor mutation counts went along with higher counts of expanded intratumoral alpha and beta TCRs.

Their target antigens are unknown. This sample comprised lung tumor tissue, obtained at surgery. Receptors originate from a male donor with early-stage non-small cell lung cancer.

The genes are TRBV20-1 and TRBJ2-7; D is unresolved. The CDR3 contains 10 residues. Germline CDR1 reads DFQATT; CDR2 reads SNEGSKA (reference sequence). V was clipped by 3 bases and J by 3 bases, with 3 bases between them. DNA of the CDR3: TGCAGTGCTAGCGACTACGAGCAGTACTTC. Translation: CSASDYEQYF.

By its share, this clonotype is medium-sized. CDR3 protein: CASRLSGDGRTQYF. The CDR3, as DNA: TGTGCCAGCAGACTTAGCGGGGATGGTCGGACGCAGTATTTT. The chain links TRBV11-2 to TRBJ2-3; 8 nucleotides line up with TRBD2. Per germline, CDR1 SGHAT and CDR2 FQNNGV. The CDR3 is 14 amino acids. The junction had 11 bases not matched to a gene; V was cut back by 6 bases and J by 9 bases.

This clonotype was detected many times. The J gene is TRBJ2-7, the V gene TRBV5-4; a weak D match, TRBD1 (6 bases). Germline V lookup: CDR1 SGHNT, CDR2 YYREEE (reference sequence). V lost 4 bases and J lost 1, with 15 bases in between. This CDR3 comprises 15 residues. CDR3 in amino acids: CASSQALDSSYEQYF. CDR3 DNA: TGTGCCAGCAGCCAGGCCTTGGACAGTTCCTACGAGCAGTACTTC.

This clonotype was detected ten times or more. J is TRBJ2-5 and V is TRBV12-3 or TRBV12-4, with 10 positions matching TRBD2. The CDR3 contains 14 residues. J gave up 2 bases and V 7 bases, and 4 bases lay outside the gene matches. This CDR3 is CASTGTSVQETQYF. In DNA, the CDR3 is TGTGCCAGCACCGGGACTAGCGTTCAAGAGACCCAGTACTTC.

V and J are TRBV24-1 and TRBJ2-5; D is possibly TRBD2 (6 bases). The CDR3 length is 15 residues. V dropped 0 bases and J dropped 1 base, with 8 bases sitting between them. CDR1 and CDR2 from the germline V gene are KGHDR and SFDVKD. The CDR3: CATSDLGTAQETQYF. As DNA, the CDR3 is TGTGCCACCAGTGATTTGGGGACTGCCCAAGAGACCCAGTACTTC.

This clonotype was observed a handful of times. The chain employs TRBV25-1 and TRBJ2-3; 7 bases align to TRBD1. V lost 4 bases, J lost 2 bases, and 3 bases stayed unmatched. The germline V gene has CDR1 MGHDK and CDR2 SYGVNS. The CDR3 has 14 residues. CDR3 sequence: CASSGTGATDTQYF. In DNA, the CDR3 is TGTGCCAGCAGTGGAACAGGGGCCACAGATACGCAGTATTTT.

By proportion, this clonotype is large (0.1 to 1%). The CDR3 DNA sequence: TGCAGTGCTAGCCCCTTCGGGAGGGGGAGACTCTATGGCTACACCTTC. Amino acids: CSASPFGRGRLYGYTF. This chain uses TRBV20-1 with TRBJ1-2; tentative D call: TRBD1 (6 bases). The length of the CDR3 is 16 residues. Germline V gene data show CDR1 as DFQATT and CDR2 as SNEGSKA (reference sequence). V dropped 3 bases and J dropped 4 bases, with 21 bases sitting between them.

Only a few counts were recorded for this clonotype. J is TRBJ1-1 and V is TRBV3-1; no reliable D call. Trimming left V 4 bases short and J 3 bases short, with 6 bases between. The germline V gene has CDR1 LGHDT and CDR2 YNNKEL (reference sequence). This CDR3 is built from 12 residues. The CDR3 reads CASSRGYTEAFF. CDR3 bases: TGTGCCAGCAGCCGCGGGTACACTGAAGCTTTCTTT.

Here the CDR3 DNA reads TGCAGCGTCGAGGGACAGGGGGTTTACAATGAGCAGTTCTTC. Encoded protein: CSVEGQGVYNEQFF. The chain joins TRBV29-1 to TRBJ2-1; 11 bases line up with TRBD1. There are 14 residues in the CDR3. J lost 4 bases, V lost 6 bases, and 5 bases had no gene match. Germline values: CDR1 SQVTM, CDR2 ANQGSEA.

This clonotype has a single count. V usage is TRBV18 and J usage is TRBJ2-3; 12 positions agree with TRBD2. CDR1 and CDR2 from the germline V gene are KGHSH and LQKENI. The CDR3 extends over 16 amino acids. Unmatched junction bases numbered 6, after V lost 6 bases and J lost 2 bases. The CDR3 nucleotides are TGTGCCAGCTCTCCGAGGACTAGCGGGAACACAGATACGCAGTATTTT. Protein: CASSPRTSGNTDTQYF. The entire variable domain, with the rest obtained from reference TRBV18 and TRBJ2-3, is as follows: NAGVMQNPRHLVRRRGQEARLRCSPMKGHSHVYWYRQLPEEGLKFMVYLQKENIIDESGMPKERFSAEFPKEGPSILRIQQVVRGDSAAYFCASSPRTSGNTDTQYFGPGTRLTVL.

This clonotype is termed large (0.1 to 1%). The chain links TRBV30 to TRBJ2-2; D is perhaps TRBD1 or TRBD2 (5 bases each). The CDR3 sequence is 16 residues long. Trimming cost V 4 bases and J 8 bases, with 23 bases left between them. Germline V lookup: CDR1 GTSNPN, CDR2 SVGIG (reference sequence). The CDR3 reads CAWTKTETGDPGELFF. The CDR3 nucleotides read TGTGCCTGGACTAAAACTGAGACTGGGGACCCTGGGGAGCTGTTTTTT.

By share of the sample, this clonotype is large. The CDR3 DNA reads as TGTGCCAGCAGTTTAAGGATCGGTGTCGGAACCTACGAGCAGTACTTC. Translating gives CASSLRIGVGTYEQYF. The gene calls are TRBV27 and TRBJ2-7; D unresolved. Between the trimmed V and J ends, which lost 2 bases and 2 bases, there was a span of 16 bases. This CDR3 is 16 amino acids long. Germline values: CDR1 MNHEY, CDR2 SMNVEV (reference sequence).

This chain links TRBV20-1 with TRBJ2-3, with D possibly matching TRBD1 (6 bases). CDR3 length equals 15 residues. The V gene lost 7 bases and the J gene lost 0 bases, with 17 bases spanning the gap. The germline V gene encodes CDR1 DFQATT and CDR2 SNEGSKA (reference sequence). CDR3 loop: CSVRDRLGSTDTQYF. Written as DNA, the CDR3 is TGCAGTGTCAGAGACAGGCTTGGGAGCACAGATACGCAGTATTTT.

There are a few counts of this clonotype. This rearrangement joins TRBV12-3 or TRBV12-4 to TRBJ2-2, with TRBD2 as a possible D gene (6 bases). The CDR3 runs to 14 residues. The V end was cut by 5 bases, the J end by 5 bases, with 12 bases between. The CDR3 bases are TGTGCCAGCAGTCCGGGGAGGATGACCGGGGAGCTGTTTTTT. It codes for CASSPGRMTGELFF.

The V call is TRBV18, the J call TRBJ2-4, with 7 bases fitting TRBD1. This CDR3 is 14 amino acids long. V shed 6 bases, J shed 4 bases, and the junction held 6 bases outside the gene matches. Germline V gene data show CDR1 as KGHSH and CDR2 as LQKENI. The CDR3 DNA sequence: TGTGCCAGCTCTACGGACAGGAAAAAAAACATTCAGTACTTC. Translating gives CASSTDRKKNIQYF.

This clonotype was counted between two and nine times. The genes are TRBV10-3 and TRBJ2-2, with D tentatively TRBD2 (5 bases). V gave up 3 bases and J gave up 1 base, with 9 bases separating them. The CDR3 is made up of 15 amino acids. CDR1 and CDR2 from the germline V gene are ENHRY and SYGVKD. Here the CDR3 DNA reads TGTGCCATCAGTGAACTAGACCTGAACACCGGGGAGCTGTTTTTT. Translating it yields CAISELDLNTGELFF.

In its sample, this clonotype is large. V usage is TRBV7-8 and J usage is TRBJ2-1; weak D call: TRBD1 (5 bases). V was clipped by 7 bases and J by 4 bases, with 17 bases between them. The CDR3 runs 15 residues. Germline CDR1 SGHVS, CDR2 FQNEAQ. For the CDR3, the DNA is TGTGCCAGCAACCCGGTGCAGGGTGGTTACAATGAGCAGTTCTTC. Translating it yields CASNPVQGGYNEQFF.

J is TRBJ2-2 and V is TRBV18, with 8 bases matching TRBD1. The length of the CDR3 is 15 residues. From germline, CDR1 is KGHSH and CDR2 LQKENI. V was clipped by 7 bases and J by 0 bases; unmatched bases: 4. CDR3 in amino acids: CASYGQGPNTGELFF. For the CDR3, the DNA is TGTGCCAGCTATGGACAGGGACCGAACACCGGGGAGCTGTTTTTT.

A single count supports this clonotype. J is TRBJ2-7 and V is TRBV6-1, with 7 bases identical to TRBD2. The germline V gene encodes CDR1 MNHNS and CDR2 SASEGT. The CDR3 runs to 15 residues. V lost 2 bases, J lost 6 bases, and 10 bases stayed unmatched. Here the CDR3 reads CASSERTSPTGEQYF. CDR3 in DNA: TGTGCCAGCAGTGAAAGGACTAGTCCTACGGGCGAGCAGTACTTC.

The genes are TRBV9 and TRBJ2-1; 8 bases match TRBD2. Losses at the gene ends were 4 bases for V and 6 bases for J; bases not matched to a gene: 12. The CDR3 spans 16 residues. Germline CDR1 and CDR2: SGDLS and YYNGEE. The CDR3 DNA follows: TGTGCCAGCAGCCCATACCGAGCGGGAGCAGGCAATGAGCAGTTCTTC. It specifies CASSPYRAGAGNEQFF.

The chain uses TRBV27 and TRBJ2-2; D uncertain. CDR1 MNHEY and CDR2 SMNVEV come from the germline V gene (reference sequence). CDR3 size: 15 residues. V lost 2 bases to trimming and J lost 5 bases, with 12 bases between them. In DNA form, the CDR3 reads TGTGCCAGCAGTTTACGGCTTCTAAATACCGGGGAGCTGTTTTTT. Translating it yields CASSLRLLNTGELFF.